This TCR beta chain was obtained from a study of identical twins (dated by TCRdb to about 2016). For the wider study: The study deep-sequenced TCR alpha and beta repertoires from monozygotic twins, unrelated adults of various ages and cord blood to test whether fetal clonotypes persist. To rule out contamination, the twin experiments were replicated at different times with different library preparation protocols. The paper's findings and limits, for the study overall: In beta out-of-frame sequences, excess twin sharing was weaker, because having fewer shared sequences lowered the signal-to-noise ratio. Abundant cord blood beta clonotypes carried fewer insertions; young adult naive repertoires showed a weaker similar trend, while memory repertoires showed none. Because the same donors could not be followed over many years, the conclusions relied on cross-sectional statistical analysis. Invariant T cells such as MAIT and iNKT could partly confound zero-insertion analyses, though diverse VJ usage argued against this for most clonotypes. In monozygotic twins, recombination models systematically underestimated out-of-frame TCR alpha sharing, but the models matched the sharing seen between unrelated individuals. Out-of-frame TCR alpha sequences shared between twins showed an excess of low generation-probability sequences compared with coincidental sharing between unrelated individuals.

Comments on this clonotype: Its target antigen remains unknown. The record has no base qualities; no much larger clone is one base away.

Every donor in the study was a healthy Caucasian. Miltenyi CD45RO+ enrichment and human naive T-cell isolation kits were used to isolate memory (CD45RO+) and naive T cells from PBMC. V and J are truncated by 1 base and 5 bases respectively, leaving an intervening sequence of 17 bases. Spanning cysteine to phenylalanine, the CDR3 consists of 15 amino acids. Only the CDR3 region is kept as DNA, spanning 45 bases read in frame from base 1. Taken from the germline V gene (reference sequence), the CDR1 and CDR2 loops are DFQATT and SNEGSKA. The library was built by means of 5' RACE. These reads were obtained on an Illumina HiSeq 2000. Template switching added a universal primer binding site, and the final cDNA carried a unique molecular identifier that allowed TCR cDNA molecules to be counted accurately. Specific primers in the conserved constant-segment region were used to synthesize first-strand cDNA for TCR alpha and beta chains. To control for contamination, every cDNA library was double barcoded, receiving both a SMART-Mk sample barcode and Illumina barcodes. TruSeq adapter sequences, together with Illumina sample barcodes, were added in two successive PCR steps. The TCR alpha and beta cDNA libraries were sequenced on the Illumina HiSeq platform using custom primers. Processing in the source paper ran as follows. Raw reads were processed with MiGEC to extract unique molecular identifiers, and MiXCR was used to determine CDR3 positions. Recombination models were inferred per individual with the repgenHMM and IGoR tools using an EM algorithm. Shared clonotype analysis was performed with the tcR package in R, normalizing sharing by the product of cloneset sizes. To study raw recombination without the effects of thymic and clonal selection, out-of-frame nonproductive sequences were analyzed. The public sequencing data were trimmed at Q25 with fastp and processed into clonotypes with MiXCR by TCRdb, which kept only in-frame beta chains. Rows with a matching CDR3 protein are joined into one entry that keeps the most common DNA and genes. TCRdb, not the authors, supplied the V and J calls. Here the sample has around 220,000 distinct CDR3 sequences; 8% to 11% occur a single time. About a tenth of the sample is in the top ten clones.

Sequencing was carried out using memory T cells sorted from blood. Explained via the paper, the cell subset or site label denotes: CD45RO+ enriched T cells. This sequence originates from a man aged 50 to 60 in good health. The V gene is TRBV20-1 and the J gene is TRBJ2-5; too little of a D gene remains to name it. The nucleotides read TGCAGTGCTAGAGTTAGTTTTGACCCAGCGGAGACCCAGTACTTC. This gives the protein CSARVSFDPAETQYF.